The 25 T cell receptor beta chains below come from one sample, sequenced in a study of CD8+CD57+ T cells in acquired aplastic anemia (dated by TCRdb to the late 2010s). The listed sequencing device is Illumina HiSeq 2000. Profiling of TCR beta VDJ combinations and CDR3 sequences used genomic DNA as the template. TCRdb ran its own pipeline on the public reads, namely fastp trimming at Q25 and MiXCR clone calling, and kept in-frame beta chains. Rows are unified per CDR3 protein, each entry keeping the most common DNA and genes. A total of roughly 260,000 distinct CDR3 sequences appear in this sample, around 43% of them only once. The top ten hold about 7.8% of the sample. Expansion of CD8+CD57+ cells had been shown by flow cytometry in the patients chosen for sequencing. The sample consisted of sorted CD4+, CD8+, or CD8+CD57+ T cells (not recorded which) from PBMCs. These TCRs come from a human donor with aplastic anemia.

This clonotype was counted between two and nine times. The gene calls are TRBV10-1 and TRBJ2-1, with TRBD2 identical over 10 bases. CDR1 and CDR2 from the germline V gene are WNHNN and SYGVQD (reference sequence). V dropped 0 bases and J dropped 7; count of bases not matched to a gene: 6. The CDR3 totals 16 residues. The CDR3 DNA reads TGCGCCAGCAGTGAGTCCTTAGCGGGGGGTGAGAATGAGCAGTTCTTC. It specifies CASSESLAGGENEQFF.

The table lists this clonotype with many counts. This sequence joins TRBV10-2 and TRBJ1-5, with D hard to call. V lost 3 bases and J 3 bases, leaving 9 bases between the germline ends. This CDR3 has 14 residues. Germline V gene sequence: CDR1 WSHSY, CDR2 SAAADI. The CDR3 nucleotides read TGCGCCAGCAGTGAAAACAGTGTCAATCAGCCCCAGCATTTT. It codes for CASSENSVNQPQHF.

The chain uses TRBV20-1 and TRBJ2-1; TRBD2 aligns across 7 bases. Germline V gene sequence: CDR1 DFQATT, CDR2 SNEGSKA (reference sequence). With V trimmed by 6 bases and J by 2 bases, 10 bases remained unmatched. The CDR3 extends over 15 amino acids. The CDR3 region has the DNA TGCAGTGCCAGGGAGACTAGCTCCCCCTACAATGAGCAGTTCTTC. Translating gives CSARETSSPYNEQFF.

V is TRBV5-5 and J is TRBJ1-2; D is uncertain. Trimming took off 2 bases at V and 6 bases at J, with 11 bases between the two ends. Germline values: CDR1 SGHKS, CDR2 YYEKEE (reference sequence). The CDR3 has 13 amino acids. The CDR3 here is CASSLVGGDGYTF. The CDR3 DNA sequence: TGTGCCAGCAGCTTAGTTGGTGGGGATGGCTACACCTTC.

Comments on this clonotype: At one of its ends the junction is not consistent with the germline gene, which may arise from a read error. V and J are TRBV24-1 and TRBJ1-2, with D possibly being TRBD1 (5 bases). The V gene's germline CDR1 is KGHDR and CDR2 SFDVKD. This CDR3 region has 14 residues. CDR3 region: CATSDVTANNGYTF. CDR3 in DNA: TGTGCCACCAGTGACGTGACAGCTAACAATGGTTACACCTTC.

Points on this clonotype: One end of the junction fails to match germline, which may point to a read error. This chain links TRBV11-3 with TRBJ2-1; D not resolved. Germline V gene sequence: CDR1 SGHNT, CDR2 YENEEA. The CDR3 length is 12 residues. The CDR3 loop reads CASSLWNNGQFF. The CDR3 nucleotides are TGTGCCAGCAGCTTATGGAACAATGGGCAGTTCTTC.

As to this clonotype: A read error may explain this, as a much larger clone is one base away. The rearrangement joins TRBV12-3 or TRBV12-4 to TRBJ1-1; no reliable D call. Between the trimmed V and J ends, which lost 2 bases and 4 bases, there was a span of 20 bases. This CDR3 region has 17 residues. As DNA, the CDR3 is TGTGCCAGCAGTTTAAGAGAGGGCAGGTTGTTGATCACTGAAGCTTTCTTT. It specifies CASSLREGRLLITEAFF.

This clonotype has at least ten counts. The rearrangement joins TRBV20-1 to TRBJ2-1, with 10 positions matching TRBD2. Germline loops: CDR1 DFQATT, CDR2 SNEGSKA (reference sequence). The CDR3 totals 15 residues. Trimming took 2 bases from V and 4 from J; bases not matched to a gene: 5. CDR3 amino acids: CSARRLAGDYNEQFF. DNA of the CDR3: TGCAGTGCTAGACGCCTAGCGGGGGATTACAATGAGCAGTTCTTC.

The rearrangement joins TRBV24-1 to TRBJ2-1; TRBD1 might be the D (5 bases). Trimming stripped 1 base from V and 1 base from J, with 10 bases between. The germline CDR1 and CDR2 sequences are KGHDR and SFDVKD. The CDR3 runs to 16 residues. CDR3 nucleotides: TGTGCCACCAGTGATTTACAGGACGGATCCTACAATGAGCAGTTCTTC. Its protein product is CATSDLQDGSYNEQFF.

On this clonotype itself: The conserved final phenylalanine or tryptophan is absent from the CDR3, which likely points to a read error. The chain combines TRBV4-2 with TRBJ2-7; tentative D call: TRBD2 (6 bases). This CDR3 contains 15 residues. V lost 0 bases, J lost 4 bases, and 13 bases lay in between. Germline loops: CDR1 LGHNA, CDR2 YNFKEQ. Written as DNA, the CDR3 is TGTGCCAGCAGCCAAGATGGTGCGGGATCTTACGAGCAGTACTCC. Translated, it gives CASSQDGAGSYEQYS.

The chain has TRBV20-1 and TRBJ2-3; no clear D. The CDR3 extends over 12 amino acids. The V gene's germline CDR1 is DFQATT and CDR2 SNEGSKA (reference sequence). V was cut by 5 bases and J by 1 base, with 7 bases left in between. CDR3 in amino acids: CSARRGTDTQYF. Written as DNA, the CDR3 is TGCAGTGCTCGACGAGGCACAGATACGCAGTATTTT.

This clonotype has ten or more counts. The V and J genes are TRBV7-9 and TRBJ1-6; D gene ambiguous. The V end lost 0 bases, the J end lost 1 base, and 13 bases lay between the germline ends. Germline CDR1 SEHNR, CDR2 FQNEAQ (reference sequence). This CDR3 contains 18 residues. CDR3 in amino acids: CASSLASAHWSYNSPLHF. CDR3 coding DNA: TGTGCCAGCAGCTTAGCTTCTGCACATTGGTCCTATAATTCACCCCTCCACTTT.

This clonotype has ten or more counts. J is TRBJ1-2 and V is TRBV20-1; no definite D call. V was shortened by 5 bases and J by 1 base, with 11 bases between the two germline ends. Looked up from germline, CDR1 is DFQATT and CDR2 is SNEGSKA (reference sequence). The CDR3 runs to 13 residues. CDR3 nucleotide sequence: TGCAGTGCTGCGGACGAGAGTAACTATGGCTACACCTTC. Protein product: CSAADESNYGYTF.

This clonotype appeared a few times. Germline and junction disagree at one end, which may indicate a read error. The genes are TRBV7-2 and TRBJ2-1, with TRBD1 matching over 7 bases. Germline loops: CDR1 SGHTA, CDR2 FQGNSA. This CDR3 comprises 12 residues. This CDR3 is CASSYRGYEQSF. In nucleotides, the CDR3 is TGTGCCAGCAGCTACAGGGGTTATGAGCAGTCCTTC.

This chain links TRBV2 with TRBJ2-5, with TRBD2 matching over 7 bases. CDR3 length: 16 residues. V shed 0 bases and J 1 base; nucleotides not matched to a gene: 5. The germline gives CDR1 SNHLY, CDR2 FYNNEI. The CDR3 DNA reads TGTGCCAGCAGTGAAGCCCGTCTAGCGGCCCAAGAGACCCAGTACTTC. As protein: CASSEARLAAQETQYF.

Details on this clonotype: The junction differs from germline at one of its ends, possibly a read error. The genes are TRBV5-1 and TRBJ2-1; 9 bases fit TRBD2. The CDR3 covers 16 residues. In germline, CDR1 is SGHRS, CDR2 YFSETQ. CDR3 nucleotide sequence: TGTGCCAGCAGCCAACTACTAGCGGGCTCCTACAATGAGCAGTTCTTC. It translates to CASSQLLAGSYNEQFF. Combining the CDR3 with reference TRBV5-1 and TRBJ2-1 gives the whole variable domain KAGVTQTPRYLIKTRGQQVTLSCSPISGHRSVSWYQQTPGQGLQFLFEYFSETQRNKGNFPGRFSGRQFSNSRSEMNVSTLELGDSALYLCASSQLLAGSYNEQFFGPGTRLTVL.

This clonotype was observed at least ten times. This chain connects TRBV7-6 to TRBJ1-1; D gene unclear. Per the germline V gene, CDR1 is SGHVS and CDR2 is FNYEAQ. The CDR3 covers 14 residues. Trimming took off 2 bases at V and 4 bases at J, with 11 bases between the two ends. DNA of the CDR3: TGTGCCAGCAGCTTACTAAGGTTCGGCACTGAAGCTTTCTTT. Its translation is CASSLLRFGTEAFF.

The table lists this clonotype with a few counts. Here the CDR3 reads CASSLDPSGNYEQYF. In DNA, the CDR3 is TGTGCCAGCAGTTTAGACCCTAGCGGGAACTACGAGCAGTACTTC. This rearrangement joins TRBV6-5 to TRBJ2-7, with 9 bases that match TRBD2. V was pared by 4 bases and J by 3 bases, with 7 bases of the junction left unmatched. This CDR3 comprises 15 residues. In germline, CDR1 is MNHEY, CDR2 SVGAGI.

To note about this clonotype: Compared with germline, one end of the junction differs, possibly owing to a read error. The rearrangement uses TRBV19 and TRBJ1-1; a possible D gene is TRBD1 (5 bases). This CDR3 comprises 13 residues. CDR1 is LNHDA, CDR2 SQIVND, per germline (reference sequence). The CDR3 here is CASSDSLNTGAFF. The CDR3 region has the DNA TGTGCCAGTAGTGACAGTCTGAACACTGGAGCTTTCTTT.

This rearrangement joins TRBV15 to TRBJ2-7; D perhaps matches TRBD1 (5 bases). There are 14 residues in the CDR3. The V end lost 4 bases, the J end lost 7 bases, and 17 bases lay between the germline ends. Per the germline V gene, CDR1 is LNHNV and CDR2 is YYDKDF (reference sequence). This CDR3 is CATSNEGATGEQYF. The CDR3 DNA is TGTGCCACCAGCAATGAAGGGGCTACCGGTGAGCAGTACTTC. The whole variable domain, remainder taken from reference TRBV15 and TRBJ2-7, is DAMVIQNPRYQVTQFGKPVTLSCSQTLNHNVMYWYQQKSSQAPKLLFHYYDKDFNNEADTPDNFQSRRPNTSFCFLDIRSPGLGDTAMYLCATSNEGATGEQYFGPGTRLTVT.

This clonotype came up many times. The CDR3 here is CASSHRSAGRLGEQYF. The DNA for the CDR3 is TGTGCCAGCAGCCACCGGTCGGCGGGACGTCTAGGCGAGCAGTACTTC. The chain carries TRBV11-2 and TRBJ2-7, with TRBD2 as a possible D gene (6 bases). Trimming took 5 bases from V and 6 from J, leaving 23 bases between them. Germline assignment: CDR1 SGHAT and CDR2 FQNNGV. The CDR3 consists of 16 residues.

The chain couples TRBV6-5 to TRBJ1-6; D unclear. Germline V lookup: CDR1 MNHEY, CDR2 SVGAGI. The germline V and J ends were trimmed by 4 bases and 13 bases, with 14 bases remaining between them. This CDR3 comprises 13 residues. In nucleotides, the CDR3 is TGTGCCAGCAGTTTGTATAGCAATCAGCCCCTCCACTTT. This translates into CASSLYSNQPLHF.

The chain is built from TRBV24-1 and TRBJ1-1; D gene uncertain. V lost 1 base and J lost 7, with 6 bases in between. The germline gives CDR1 KGHDR, CDR2 SFDVKD. The CDR3 is 12 amino acids. The CDR3 DNA reads TGTGCCACCAGTGATTTCGGGCGTGAAGCTTTCTTT. Protein sequence: CATSDFGREAFF.

The V call is TRBV7-3, the J call TRBJ2-3, with D tentatively TRBD1 (5 bases). The length of the CDR3 is 15 residues. Trimming removed 1 base at V and 3 bases at J, with 11 bases between. CDR1 is SGHTA and CDR2 is FQGTGA in the germline V gene. CDR3 sequence reads: CASSLIGAGTDTQYF. In DNA form, the CDR3 reads TGTGCCAGCAGCTTAATAGGGGCAGGGACAGATACGCAGTATTTT. The complete variable domain, with remaining parts taken from reference TRBV7-3 and TRBJ2-3, reads GAGVSQTPSNKVTEKGKYVELRCDPISGHTALYWYRQSLGQGPEFLIYFQGTGAADDSGLPNDRFFAVRPEGSVSTLKIQRTERGDSAVYLCASSLIGAGTDTQYFGPGTRLTVL.

The chain employs TRBV2 and TRBJ1-1; no firm D call. V was clipped by 6 bases and J by 3 bases, with 11 bases between them. Germline-derived CDR1 and CDR2 are SNHLY and FYNNEI. The CDR3 has 13 residues. DNA for the CDR3: TGTGCCAGCAGCCCTCAATTAGACACTGAAGCTTTCTTT. Translation gives CASSPQLDTEAFF.